Shown below are 2 T cell receptor beta chains from a single sample sequenced in a study of shared clonotypes between healthy human individuals. The method was immunoSEQ multiplex PCR; TCRdb's version includes in-frame clones alone and lacks a portion of them. The table includes about 180,000 clones, roughly 93% detected once. The sample consisted of naive CD4+ T cells sorted from blood. The subset was: CD45RA+ positively selected. The source of these receptors is a young woman in good health.

Comment on this clone: Other DNA sequences within the sample encode an identical CDR3. J is TRBJ1-2 and V is TRBV28; D remains unclear. The CDR3 is 13 amino acids. CDR1 is MDHEN, CDR2 SYDVKM, per germline. V gave up 3 bases and J gave up 2 bases, with 7 bases separating them. CDR3 protein: CASSLRQNYGYTF. CDR3 in DNA: TGTGCCAGCAGTTTGCGACAAAACTATGGCTACACCTTC.

V is TRBV5-1 and J is TRBJ2-7, with D tentatively TRBD1 (5 bases). The germline gives CDR1 SGHRS, CDR2 YFSETQ. The CDR3 extends over 14 amino acids. With 4 bases removed from V and 2 bases from J, the gap between germline ends came to 13 bases. The CDR3 sequence is CASSNQGSTYEQYF. DNA of the CDR3: TGCGCCAGCAGCAACCAGGGATCTACCTACGAGCAGTACTTC.